This T cell receptor (beta chain) was captured by sequencing in a study of beta chain features in type 1 diabetes. Study findings and constraints: Within each of all four CD4+ subsets, Type 1 diabetes patients had TCRB CDR3s that were moderately but significantly shorter.

The CDR3 totals 14 residues. Germline CDR1 MGHRA, CDR2 YSYEKL. Worth noting for this clone: Its specificity is unknown. At one boundary the junction diverges from the germline segment, which might be a read error. At the DNA level, this CDR3 is encoded by other sequences in the same sample as well.

The whole isolated RNA underwent reverse transcription, so sequencing captured expressed TCRB transcripts. Here immunoSEQ multiplex PCR was the method, and the copy in TCRdb shows in-frame clones only, minus some. Among 200,000 to 250,000 clones listed, about 15% were seen once. The chain recombines TRBV4-1 with TRBJ2-6; D gene unclear. The source material was naive CD4+ T cells from blood. This clonotype originated in a man between 25 and 39 years old with type 1 diabetes. CDR3 sequence reads: CASSHPSGANVLTF. The CDR3 bases are TGTGCCAGCAGCCACCCTTCCGGGGCCAACGTCCTGACTTTC.